This TCR beta chain was identified during a study of cytomegalovirus exposure and HLA in healthy donors. Trimming stripped 6 bases from V and 6 bases from J, with 10 bases between. The CDR3 extends over 11 amino acids. Germline V gives CDR1 SGHRS, CDR2 YFSETQ. The donors were healthy bone marrow donors. It was with 60 Vbeta and 13 Jbeta primers that the PCR ran. Method: immunoSEQ multiplex PCR; TCRdb's copy keeps in-frame clones and lacks some. This sample has about 150,000 clones, with approximately 80% found just once. The sequenced sample was PBMCs. The V call is TRBV5-1, the J call TRBJ2-7, with TRBD2 as a possible D gene (6 bases). The clonotype originates from a woman aged 40 to 50 in good health and CMV-seropositive. CDR3 loop: CASTLGGEQYF. Here the CDR3 DNA reads TGCGCCAGCACCCTGGGGGGCGAGCAGTACTTC.